A selection of T cell receptor beta chains follows, all from one sample in a study of blood T cell repertoires in COVID-19. Sequenced by immunoSEQ multiplex PCR; TCRdb stores in-frame clones only, minus some. The sample has 70,000 or so clones; 90% are singletons. The sample consisted of peripheral blood. Receptors originate from a woman aged 18-29 years with acute or convalescent COVID-19. Each CDR3 is given with its conserved first and last residue. The order of the fields is V gene, D gene, clone size, J gene, CDR3 protein, CDR3 DNA. D genes are given only for firm matches. For some rows the clone size is stated as once, few or many, or as a class when expanded; others skip it.

>TRBV2|TRBD1|-|TRBJ1-3
CATRTGARNTIYF
TGTGCCACACGGACAGGGGCCCGAAACACCATATATTTT
>TRBV5-4|-|few|TRBJ2-5
CASKDGGETQYF
TGTGCCAGCAAAGATGGAGGGGAGACCCAGTACTTC
>TRBV10-2|-|-|TRBJ2-2
CASTLTSTGELFF
TGCGCCAGCACCTTGACTAGCACCGGGGAGCTGTTTTTT
>TRBV2|-|-|TRBJ2-3
CATPPRGPTSTDTQYF
TGTGCCACCCCCCCGCGGGGGCCCACTAGCACAGATACGCAGTATTTT
>TRBV7-6|-|-|TRBJ2-5
CASSPLQAPQETQYF
TGTGCCAGCAGCCCCCTCCAGGCTCCCCAAGAGACCCAGTACTTC
>TRBV12-3/TRBV12-4|-|-|TRBJ2-1
CASSLARDEQFF
TGTGCCAGCAGTTTAGCGAGGGATGAGCAGTTCTTC
>TRBV5-5|-|-|TRBJ2-7
CASSPHGGGLTYEQYF
TGTGCCAGCAGCCCTCATGGGGGGGGCCTAACCTACGAGCAGTACTTC
>TRBV2|-|-|TRBJ1-5
CASSEGPGQAQPQHF
TGTGCCAGCAGTGAAGGTCCAGGACAAGCGCAGCCCCAGCATTTT
>TRBV15|-|-|TRBJ1-5
CATSRDRGGGQPQHF
TGTGCCACCAGCAGAGATAGGGGGGGTGGACAGCCCCAGCATTTT
>TRBV30|-|-|TRBJ1-1
CAWNRGAPEAFF
TGTGCCTGGAATCGGGGGGCCCCTGAAGCTTTCTTT
>TRBV2|-|-|TRBJ1-2
CASSESQRQYGYTF
TGTGCCAGCAGCGAAAGCCAAAGACAATATGGCTACACCTTC
>TRBV18|-|-|TRBJ2-1
CASSPPRAKYSEQFF
TGTGCCAGCTCACCTCCCAGGGCAAAATATAGTGAGCAGTTCTTC
>TRBV5-1|TRBD2|-|TRBJ2-3
CASRGGTDTQYF
TGCGCCAGCAGGGGGGGGACAGATACGCAGTATTTT
>TRBV28|-|-|TRBJ2-5
CASSFVGRLGQETQYF
TGTGCCAGCAGTTTCGTGGGGCGGCTTGGCCAAGAGACCCAGTACTTC
>TRBV28|TRBD1|-|TRBJ1-5
CASSAPSYRGGLQPQHF
TGTGCCAGCAGTGCCCCATCCTACAGGGGTGGTCTTCAGCCCCAGCATTTT
>TRBV21-1|-|-|TRBJ2-2
CASGRAGPSGELFF
TGTGCCAGCGGAAGGGCAGGGCCGTCCGGGGAGCTGTTTTTT
>TRBV30|-|-|TRBJ1-1
CAWSVQRQGEAFF
TGTGCCTGGAGTGTACAACGGCAGGGCGAAGCTTTCTTT
>TRBV7-9|TRBD2|-|TRBJ2-3
CASSLGVAGGYTDTQYF
TGTGCCAGCAGCTTAGGGGTAGCGGGGGGATACACAGATACGCAGTATTTT
>TRBV5-6|TRBD2|-|TRBJ2-5
CASSPGASGGEETQYF
TGTGCCAGCAGCCCGGGCGCTAGCGGGGGGGAAGAGACCCAGTACTTC
>TRBV6-5|TRBD2|-|TRBJ2-5
CASSPRGLAGETQYF
TGTGCCAGCAGCCCCAGGGGACTAGCTGGAGAGACCCAGTACTTC
>TRBV30|-|-|TRBJ1-2
CAWKAGADNGYTF
TGTGCCTGGAAGGCGGGGGCTGATAATGGCTACACCTTC
>TRBV11-2|TRBD1|-|TRBJ2-7
CASSFTRTGPYEQYF
TGTGCCAGCAGCTTTACCCGGACAGGGCCGTACGAGCAGTACTTC
>TRBV19|-|-|TRBJ1-2
CASTQGSAYGYTF
TGTGCCAGTACCCAGGGTTCTGCGTATGGCTACACCTTC
>TRBV19|-|-|TRBJ1-1
CASSMVGGTEAFF
TGTGCCAGTAGTATGGTCGGGGGAACTGAAGCTTTCTTT